These 3 T cell receptor beta chains share one sample of origin, sequenced in a study of shared clonotypes between healthy human individuals. Clones were read by immunoSEQ multiplex PCR, and TCRdb kept only the in-frame ones, dropping some. The sample lists about 980,000 clones; more than 75% were seen once. Input material: memory CD4+ T cells sorted from blood. This sample's subset: CD45RA-negative fraction. The origin of the receptors is a man aged 18 to 35 in good health.

The chain links TRBV5-1 to TRBJ2-5; 8 bases are shared with TRBD1. The V gene end was trimmed by 3 bases and the J gene end by 5 bases; junction bases not matched to a gene: 9. The CDR3 covers 15 residues. Germline V gene sequence: CDR1 SGHRS, CDR2 YFSETQ. Here the CDR3 reads CASSSGTGTMETQYF. The DNA of the CDR3 is TGCGCCAGCAGCTCCGGGACAGGTACAATGGAGACCCAGTACTTC.

The sample holds a few counts of this clone. The chain uses TRBV6-6 and TRBJ2-1; D is perhaps TRBD2 (6 bases). Germline values: CDR1 MNHNY, CDR2 SVGAGI (reference sequence). The CDR3 contains 15 residues. Trimming removed 5 bases from V and 9 bases from J, with 20 bases in between. The CDR3 DNA reads TGTGCCAGCAGTCGCCTAGTAGCCCAAGCGGGTGAGCAGTTCTTC. As protein: CASSRLVAQAGEQFF.

The V call is TRBV5-1, the J call TRBJ2-7, with 11 bases that match TRBD2. The germline V gene has CDR1 SGHRS and CDR2 YFSETQ. J lost 7 bases, V lost 3 bases, and 9 bases had no gene match. The CDR3 is made up of 15 amino acids. The CDR3, as DNA: TGCGCCAGCAGCTACCTTAGCGGGGGGGCGCAAGAGCAGTACTTC. This translates into CASSYLSGGAQEQYF.